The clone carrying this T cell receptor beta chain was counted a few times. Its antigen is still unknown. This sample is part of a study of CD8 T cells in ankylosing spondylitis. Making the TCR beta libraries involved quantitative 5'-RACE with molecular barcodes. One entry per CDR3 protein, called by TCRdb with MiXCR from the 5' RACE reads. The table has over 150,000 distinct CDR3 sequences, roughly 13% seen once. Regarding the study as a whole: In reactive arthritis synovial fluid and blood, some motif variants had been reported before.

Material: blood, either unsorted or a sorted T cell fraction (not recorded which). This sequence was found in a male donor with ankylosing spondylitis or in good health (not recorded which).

The CDR3 nucleotides read TGTGCCAGCAGCTTAGATTACCTTACGGGGGGCACCGGGGAGCTGTTTTTT. Translated: CASSLDYLTGGTGELFF. J is TRBJ2-2 and V is TRBV7-8, with 7 nucleotides matching TRBD2. The CDR3 sequence is 17 residues long. Per germline, CDR1 SGHVS and CDR2 FQNEAQ. Unmatched junction bases numbered 9, after V lost 1 base and J lost 4 bases.